The rows below give T cell receptor beta chains drawn from one sample of a study of Graves' ophthalmopathy and Graves' hyperthyroidism. TCRdb reprocessed the multiplex PCR reads with MiXCR, giving one entry per CDR3 protein. The sample lists approximately 330,000 distinct CDR3 sequences; roughly 15% were seen once. The sample was peripheral blood. The receptors stem from an adult man with Graves' ophthalmopathy. Each CDR3 is given with its conserved first and last residue. A D gene is named only where the DNA matches it firmly. Clone size is not always given. Where it is, it says once, few, many or a class for expanded clones.

size	J	V	D	DNA	CDR3
many	TRBJ2-7	TRBV6-4	TRBD1	TGTGCCAGCAGCTCTACCGGACAGGGGGGATGGAACGAGCAGTACTTC	CASSSTGQGGWNEQYF
many	TRBJ1-2	TRBV9	.	TGTGCCAGCAGCCCACAGGGTTATGGCTACACCTTC	CASSPQGYGYTF
many	TRBJ2-7	TRBV13	TRBD2	TGTGCCAGCAGCTCCGGGACTAGCGGCTACGAGCAGTACTTC	CASSSGTSGYEQYF
.	TRBJ1-2	TRBV6-1	.	TGTGCCAGCAGTACACCGTCGACGGCGAACTATGGCTACACCTTC	CASSTPSTANYGYTF
many	TRBJ2-5	TRBV11-2	TRBD1	TGTGCCAGCAGCTTACGTGGGACAGGCGGAGAGACCCAGTACTTC	CASSLRGTGGETQYF
many	TRBJ1-6	TRBV6-5	.	TGTGCCAGCAGTCGAGGGTCCGGGACCCCGAGTTCACCCCTCCACTTT	CASSRGSGTPSSPLHF
many	TRBJ2-7	TRBV6-2/TRBV6-3	TRBD2	TGTGCCAGCAGTCCCCAGCGGGACTGGGACCACGGGCAGTACTTC	CASSPQRDWDHGQYF
many	TRBJ1-5	TRBV30	.	TGTGCCTGGAGTGAGGGGACTTATGGCAATCAGCCCCAGCATTTT	CAWSEGTYGNQPQHF
.	TRBJ1-1	TRBV6-1	.	TGTGCCAGCAGTGAGTTGGCTGAAGCTTTCTTT	CASSELAEAFF
many	TRBJ2-2	TRBV3-1	.	TGTGCCAGCAGCCTCAGGGACGGGGTGAACACCGGGGAGCTGTTTTTT	CASSLRDGVNTGELFF
many	TRBJ1-1	TRBV29-1	.	TGCAGCGTTGAAGAGGACAGAAACACTGAAGCTTTCTTT	CSVEEDRNTEAFF
once	TRBJ1-2	TRBV29-1	.	TGCAGCGTTGAAGTCCCATCGGGGTACTCCTATGGCTACACCTTC	CSVEVPSGYSYGYTF
many	TRBJ1-5	TRBV6-4	TRBD1	TGTGCCAGCAGGGACTCCGGACAGGGCGATCAGCCCCAGCATTTT	CASRDSGQGDQPQHF
many	TRBJ1-1	TRBV27	TRBD1	TGTGCCAGCAGCTGGACAGGGATCACTGAAGCTTTCTTT	CASSWTGITEAFF
many	TRBJ2-5	TRBV28	TRBD2	TGTGCCAGCAGTTCTTGGACTAGCGGGTTTCAAGAGACCCAGTACTTC	CASSSWTSGFQETQYF
once	TRBJ2-6	TRBV20-1	.	TGCAGTGCCCAGACAGGCTCTCCCTTGGGCCTCTCTGGGGCCAACGTCCTGACTTTC	CSAQTGSPLGLSGANVLTF
.	TRBJ2-7	TRBV7-2	.	TGTTCCAGCAGCTTGGTTCAGGGCCTCGACGAGCAGTACTTC	CSSSLVQGLDEQYF
many	TRBJ1-3	TRBV11-1	TRBD1	TGTGCCAGCAGTAACACAGGGGTGTCCTCTGGAAACACCATATATTTT	CASSNTGVSSGNTIYF
many	TRBJ2-2	TRBV5-1	.	TGCGCCAGCAAACGATCAGCGAACACCGGGGAGCTGTTTTTT	CASKRSANTGELFF
many	TRBJ1-1	TRBV12-3/TRBV12-4	.	TGTGCCAGCAGAGAGGGCAGGGGTGCTTTCTTT	CASREGRGAFF
many	TRBJ1-2	TRBV20-1	TRBD1	TGCAGTGCTAGTGCCCACTTCAGGGGGCTGGGCTACACCTTC	CSASAHFRGLGYTF
many	TRBJ2-2	TRBV7-3	TRBD1	TGTGCCAGCAGCCAGCAGGGGGCCGGGGAGCTGTTTTTT	CASSQQGAGELFF
many	TRBJ1-5	TRBV4-2	.	TGTGCCAGCAGCCCAAGCGGCAATCAGCCCCAGCATTTT	CASSPSGNQPQHF
many	TRBJ2-7	TRBV20-1	.	TGCAGTGCGGGGGAGGACATAACTAAATACGAGCAGTACTTC	CSAGEDITKYEQYF
many	TRBJ2-7	TRBV6-2/TRBV6-3	.	TGTGCCAGCAGCAACCTAAAGGAAGGGGAGCAGTACTTC	CASSNLKEGEQYF
many	TRBJ1-5	TRBV3-1	.	TGTGCCAGCGGCCCAGGGGCCATTCATCAGCCCCAGCATTTT	CASGPGAIHQPQHF
.	TRBJ2-7	TRBV4-3	.	TGCGCCAGCAGCCAAGATATGGTCGGGTACGGGGAGCAGTACTTC	CASSQDMVGYGEQYF